What follows are 6 T cell receptor beta chains derived from one specimen sequenced in a study of T cell responses to AZD1222 COVID-19 vaccine. Data came from immunoSEQ multiplex PCR; TCRdb stores just in-frame clones and leaves some out. The sample lists roughly 86,000 clones, 85% seen once, with 4.5% in the top ten. This specimen consisted of peripheral blood, obtained 28 days after the second AZD1222 dose. These receptors were obtained from an adult who received the AZD1222 COVID-19 vaccine.

The V gene is TRBV7-8, the J gene TRBJ2-3, with TRBD1 identical over 7 bases. With 2 bases clipped from V and 5 bases from J, the junction kept 4 bases outside the gene matches. The length of the CDR3 is 14 residues. The germline gives CDR1 SGHVS, CDR2 FQNEAQ. The CDR3: CASSLLGGKDTQYF. The DNA of the CDR3 is TGTGCCAGCAGCTTACTAGGGGGCAAAGATACGCAGTATTTT.

Only a few counts were recorded for this clone. The genes are TRBV30 and TRBJ1-2; 8 nucleotides match TRBD1. J gave up 12 bases and V 5 bases, and 17 bases lay outside the gene matches. Germline V gene sequence: CDR1 GTSNPN, CDR2 SVGIG (reference sequence). The CDR3 is 14 amino acids. CDR3 DNA: TGTGCCTGGGGGAAAACGGACAGGGTGACCGAGAACACCTTC. Translation: CAWGKTDRVTENTF.

This clone was seen a single time. V usage is TRBV23-1 and J usage is TRBJ2-3; 9 nucleotides agree with TRBD1. TRBV23-1 is an ORF for which the function is uncertain. V gave up 3 bases and J gave up 4 bases; unmatched junction bases: 14. This CDR3 spans 18 amino acids. CDR3 loop: CASSHRDREGDVSDTQYF. In DNA, the CDR3 is TGCGCCAGCAGTCACCGGGACAGGGAGGGCGACGTGTCAGATACGCAGTATTTT.

This clone was counted a few times. The chain has TRBV12-3 or TRBV12-4 and TRBJ2-1; D is ambiguous. V lost 4 bases and J lost 3, with 7 bases in between. This CDR3 spans 13 amino acids. The CDR3 loop reads CASSSEIYNEQFF. In DNA, the CDR3 is TGTGCCAGCAGTTCCGAGATCTACAATGAGCAGTTCTTC.

The rearrangement uses TRBV28 and TRBJ1-1, with a possible D match to TRBD1 (5 bases). The CDR3 is made up of 14 amino acids. Trimming took off 3 bases at V and 3 bases at J, with 11 bases between the two ends. CDR1 is MDHEN, CDR2 SYDVKM, per germline. The CDR3 reads CASSFGGLYTEAFF. The CDR3 coding sequence is TGTGCCAGCAGTTTCGGGGGTTTGTACACTGAAGCTTTCTTT.

V and J are TRBV7-6 and TRBJ2-1; 7 bases align to TRBD1. The CDR3 is made up of 15 amino acids. Trimming at V came to 4 bases and at J to 2 bases, leaving 5 bases not matched to a gene. Germline CDR1 reads SGHVS; CDR2 reads FNYEAQ. CDR3 coding DNA: TGTGCCAGCAGCTACGACAGGGCCCCCTACAATGAGCAGTTCTTC. Its protein product is CASSYDRAPYNEQFF.